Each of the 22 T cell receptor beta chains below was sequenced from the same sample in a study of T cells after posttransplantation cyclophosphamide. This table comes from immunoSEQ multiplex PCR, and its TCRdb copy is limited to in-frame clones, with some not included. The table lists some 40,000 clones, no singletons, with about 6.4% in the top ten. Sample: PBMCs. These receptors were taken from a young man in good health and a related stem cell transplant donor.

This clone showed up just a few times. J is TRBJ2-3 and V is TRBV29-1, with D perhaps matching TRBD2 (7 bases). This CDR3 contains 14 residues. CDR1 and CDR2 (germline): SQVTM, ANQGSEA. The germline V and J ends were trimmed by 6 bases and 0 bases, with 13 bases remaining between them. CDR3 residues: CSVTGGPSTDTQYF. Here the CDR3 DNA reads TGCAGCGTGACGGGGGGCCCTAGCACAGATACGCAGTATTTT.

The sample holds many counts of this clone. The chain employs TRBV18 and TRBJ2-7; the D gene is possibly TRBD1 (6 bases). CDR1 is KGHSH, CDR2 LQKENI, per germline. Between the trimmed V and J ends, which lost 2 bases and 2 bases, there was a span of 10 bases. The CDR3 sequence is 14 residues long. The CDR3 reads CASSPDRKTYEQYF. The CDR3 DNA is TGTGCCAGCTCACCAGACAGGAAGACCTACGAGCAGTACTTC.

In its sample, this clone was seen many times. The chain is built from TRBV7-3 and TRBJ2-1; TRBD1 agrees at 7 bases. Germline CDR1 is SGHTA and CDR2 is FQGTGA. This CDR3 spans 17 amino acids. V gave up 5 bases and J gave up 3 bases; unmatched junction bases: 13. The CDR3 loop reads CASSLGTTGQNYNEQFF. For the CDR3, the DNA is TGTGCCAGCAGCCTGGGGACCACGGGACAGAACTACAATGAGCAGTTCTTC.

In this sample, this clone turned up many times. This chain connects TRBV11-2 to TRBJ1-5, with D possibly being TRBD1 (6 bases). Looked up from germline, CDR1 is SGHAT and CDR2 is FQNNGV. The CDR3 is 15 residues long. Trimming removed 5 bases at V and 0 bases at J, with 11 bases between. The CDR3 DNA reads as TGTGCCAGCAGCCAGGGGCCGAATAGCAATCAGCCCCAGCATTTT. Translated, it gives CASSQGPNSNQPQHF.

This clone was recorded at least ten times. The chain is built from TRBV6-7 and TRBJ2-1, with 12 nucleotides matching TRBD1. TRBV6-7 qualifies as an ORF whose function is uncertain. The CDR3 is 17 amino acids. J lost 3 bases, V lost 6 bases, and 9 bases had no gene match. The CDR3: CASSLRGTGGNYNEQFF. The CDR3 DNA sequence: TGTGCCAGCAGCTTGAGAGGGACAGGGGGCAACTACAATGAGCAGTTCTTC.

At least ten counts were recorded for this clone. This CDR3 is CASSFAGGEQFF. In DNA, the CDR3 is TGTGCCAGCAGTTTCGCAGGGGGTGAGCAGTTCTTC. This sequence joins TRBV6-6 and TRBJ2-1; 7 nucleotides align to TRBD1. CDR1 and CDR2 from the germline V gene are MNHNY and SVGAGI (reference sequence). The CDR3 is made up of 12 amino acids. The J segment lost 9 bases and the V segment lost 4 bases, leaving 3 bases of the junction unmatched.

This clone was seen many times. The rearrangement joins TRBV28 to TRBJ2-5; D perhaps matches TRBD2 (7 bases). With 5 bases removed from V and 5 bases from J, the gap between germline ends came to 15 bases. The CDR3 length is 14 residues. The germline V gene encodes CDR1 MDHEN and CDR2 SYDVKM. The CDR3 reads CASSTRGGAETQYF. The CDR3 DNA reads TGTGCCAGCAGTACGAGGGGGGGCGCGGAGACCCAGTACTTC.

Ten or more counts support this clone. CDR3 bases: TGTGCCAGTAGTAACGAGCGGGGAGTCCCCGGGGAGCTGTTTTTT. It is translated as CASSNERGVPGELFF. The V and J genes are TRBV19 and TRBJ2-2; TRBD2 matches at 7 bases. In germline, CDR1 is LNHDA, CDR2 SQIVND (reference sequence). This CDR3 is built from 15 residues. The J segment lost 6 bases and the V segment lost 4 bases, leaving 8 bases of the junction unmatched.

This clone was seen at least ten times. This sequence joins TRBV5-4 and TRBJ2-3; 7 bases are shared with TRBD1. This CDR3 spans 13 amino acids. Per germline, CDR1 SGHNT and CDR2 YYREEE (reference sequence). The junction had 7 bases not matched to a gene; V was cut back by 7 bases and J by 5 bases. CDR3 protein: CASRRQGKDTQYF. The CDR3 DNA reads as TGTGCCAGCCGCCGACAGGGAAAAGATACGCAGTATTTT.

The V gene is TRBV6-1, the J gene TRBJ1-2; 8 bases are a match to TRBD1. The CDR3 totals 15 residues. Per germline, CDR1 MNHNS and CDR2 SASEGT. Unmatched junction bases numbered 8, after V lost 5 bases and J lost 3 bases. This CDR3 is CASSSQGAQDYGYTF. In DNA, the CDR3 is TGTGCCAGCAGTAGTCAGGGGGCTCAGGACTATGGCTACACCTTC.

This chain's CDR3 is CASSEGTASSYEQYF. The CDR3 coding sequence is TGTGCCAGCAGCGAAGGGACAGCCAGCTCCTACGAGCAGTACTTC. The chain links TRBV9 to TRBJ2-7; 7 nucleotides agree with TRBD1. This CDR3 has 15 residues. Trimming removed 3 bases from V and 0 bases from J; junction bases left unmatched: 6. Germline-derived CDR1 and CDR2 are SGDLS and YYNGEE.

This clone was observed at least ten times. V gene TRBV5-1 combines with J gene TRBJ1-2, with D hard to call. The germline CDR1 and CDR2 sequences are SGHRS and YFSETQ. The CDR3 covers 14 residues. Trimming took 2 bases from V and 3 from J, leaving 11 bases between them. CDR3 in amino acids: CASSLRPGDYGYTF. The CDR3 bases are TGCGCCAGCAGCTTAAGGCCGGGTGACTATGGCTACACCTTC.

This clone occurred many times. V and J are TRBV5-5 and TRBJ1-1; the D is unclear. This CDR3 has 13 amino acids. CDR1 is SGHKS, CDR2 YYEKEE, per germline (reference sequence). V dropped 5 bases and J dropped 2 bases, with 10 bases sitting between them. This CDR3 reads CASSRRGNTEAFF. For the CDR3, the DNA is TGTGCCAGCAGTCGGCGGGGAAACACTGAAGCTTTCTTT.

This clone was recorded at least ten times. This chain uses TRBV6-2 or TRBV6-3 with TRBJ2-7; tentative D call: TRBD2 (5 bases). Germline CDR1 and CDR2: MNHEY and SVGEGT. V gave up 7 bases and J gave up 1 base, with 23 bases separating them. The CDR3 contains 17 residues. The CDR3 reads CASTDHREGKASYEQYF. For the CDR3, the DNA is TGTGCCAGCACCGACCACCGAGAGGGCAAAGCATCCTACGAGCAGTACTTC.

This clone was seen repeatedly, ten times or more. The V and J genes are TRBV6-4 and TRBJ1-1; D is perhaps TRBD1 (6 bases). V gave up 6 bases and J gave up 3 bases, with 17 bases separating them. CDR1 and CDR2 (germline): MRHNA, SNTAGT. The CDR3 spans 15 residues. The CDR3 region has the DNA TGTGCCAGCAGCCAGGGAGGGGGTAGGGACACTGAAGCTTTCTTT. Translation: CASSQGGGRDTEAFF.

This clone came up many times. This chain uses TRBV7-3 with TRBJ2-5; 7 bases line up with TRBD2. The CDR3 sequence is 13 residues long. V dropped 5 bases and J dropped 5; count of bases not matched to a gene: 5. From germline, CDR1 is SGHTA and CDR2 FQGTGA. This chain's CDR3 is CASSQGLFETQYF. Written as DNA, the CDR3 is TGTGCCAGCAGCCAGGGACTATTTGAGACCCAGTACTTC.

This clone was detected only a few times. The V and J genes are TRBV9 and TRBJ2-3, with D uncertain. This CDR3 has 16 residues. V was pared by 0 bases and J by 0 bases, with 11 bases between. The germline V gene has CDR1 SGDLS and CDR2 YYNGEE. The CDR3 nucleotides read TGTGCCAGCAGCGTAGCTCGCAGATCTAGCACAGATACGCAGTATTTT. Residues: CASSVARRSSTDTQYF.

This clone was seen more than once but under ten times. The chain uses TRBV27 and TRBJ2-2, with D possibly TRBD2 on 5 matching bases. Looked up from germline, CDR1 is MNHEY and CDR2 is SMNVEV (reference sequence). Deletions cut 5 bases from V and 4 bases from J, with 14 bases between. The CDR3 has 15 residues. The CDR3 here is CASSTLVLSTGELFF. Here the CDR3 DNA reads TGTGCCAGCAGTACACTAGTTTTGAGCACCGGGGAGCTGTTTTTT.

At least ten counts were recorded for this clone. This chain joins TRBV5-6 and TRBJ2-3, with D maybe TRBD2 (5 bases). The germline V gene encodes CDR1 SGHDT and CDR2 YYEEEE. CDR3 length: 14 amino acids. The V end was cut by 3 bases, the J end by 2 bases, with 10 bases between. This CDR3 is CASSYRGFTDTQYF. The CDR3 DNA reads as TGTGCCAGCAGCTATCGGGGATTCACAGATACGCAGTATTTT.

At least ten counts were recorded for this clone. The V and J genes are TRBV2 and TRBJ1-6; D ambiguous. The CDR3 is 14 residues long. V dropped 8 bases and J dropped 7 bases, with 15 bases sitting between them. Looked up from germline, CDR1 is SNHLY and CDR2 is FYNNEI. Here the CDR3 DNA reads TGTGCCAGCCTCCGAGCCCCTCCGAATTCACCCCTCCACTTT. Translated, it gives CASLRAPPNSPLHF.

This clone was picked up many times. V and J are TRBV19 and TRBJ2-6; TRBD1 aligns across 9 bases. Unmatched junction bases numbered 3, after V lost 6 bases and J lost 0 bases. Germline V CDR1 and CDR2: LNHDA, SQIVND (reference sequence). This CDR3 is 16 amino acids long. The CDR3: CASRRDRASGANVLTF. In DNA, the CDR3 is TGTGCCAGTAGACGGGACAGGGCCTCTGGGGCCAACGTCCTGACTTTC.

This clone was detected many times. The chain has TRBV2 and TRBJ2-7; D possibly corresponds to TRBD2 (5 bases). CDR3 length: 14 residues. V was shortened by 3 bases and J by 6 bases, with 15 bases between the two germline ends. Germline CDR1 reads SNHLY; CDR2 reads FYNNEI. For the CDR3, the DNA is TGTGCCAGCAGTGACTCCAGCGGCGAGGGCGAGCAGTACTTC. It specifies CASSDSSGEGEQYF.